The 16 T cell receptor beta chains below were found in one sample sequenced in a study of blood T cell repertoires in COVID-19. The repertoire was sequenced with immunoSEQ multiplex PCR; TCRdb's copy has only in-frame clones and lacks some. This table has about 43,000 clones, 86% appearing once. The specimen was peripheral blood. Every receptor here comes from a man aged 55 to 69 with active COVID-19.

This clone was seen only a few times. V is TRBV5-4 and J is TRBJ1-2, with TRBD1 matching 11 bases. Germline V gene sequence: CDR1 SGHNT, CDR2 YYREEE (reference sequence). Trimming removed 0 bases from V and 8 bases from J; junction bases left unmatched: 3. This CDR3 comprises 14 residues. CDR3 nucleotide sequence: TGTGCCAGCAGCTTGGGGGACAGGGGGAGCGGCTACACCTTC. Protein product: CASSLGDRGSGYTF.

This clone is classed as medium-sized. V usage is TRBV9 and J usage is TRBJ2-7; 11 bases are a match to TRBD2. The V gene's germline CDR1 is SGDLS and CDR2 YYNGEE. This CDR3 is 16 amino acids long. J was trimmed by 2 bases and V by 0 bases; bases with no gene match: 4. CDR3 sequence (DNA): TGTGCCAGCAGCGTAGACGGACTAGCGGGCCCCTACGAGCAGTACTTC. Its translation is CASSVDGLAGPYEQYF.

The rearrangement links TRBV7-2 to TRBJ1-4, with D possibly TRBD1 on 5 matching bases. The CDR3 runs 14 residues. V gave up 3 bases and J gave up 1 base, with 6 bases separating them. Germline assignment: CDR1 SGHTA and CDR2 FQGNSA. CDR3 region: CASSFQGTNEKLFF. The CDR3 nucleotides are TGTGCCAGCAGCTTCCAGGGAACTAATGAAAAACTGTTTTTT.

This clone is a singleton in its sample. The chain employs TRBV29-1 and TRBJ2-1; 8 bases are shared with TRBD2. Germline V gene data show CDR1 as SQVTM and CDR2 as ANQGSEA. The CDR3 loop spans 11 amino acids. The junction had 4 bases not matched to a gene; V was cut back by 0 bases and J by 15 bases. CDR3 residues: CSVEDPSGLFF. The CDR3 bases are TGCAGCGTTGAAGATCCTAGCGGGTTGTTCTTC.

The chain combines TRBV7-2 with TRBJ2-3; 8 positions match TRBD1. Germline loops: CDR1 SGHTA, CDR2 FQGNSA. The V gene end was trimmed by 5 bases and the J gene end by 3 bases; junction bases not matched to a gene: 10. The CDR3 has 16 residues. CDR3: CASSGVNRGKTDTQYF. CDR3 nucleotide sequence: TGTGCCAGCAGCGGTGTAAACAGGGGGAAAACAGATACGCAGTATTTT. The whole variable domain, remainder taken from reference TRBV7-2 and TRBJ2-3, is GAGVSQSPSNKVTEKGKDVELRCDPISGHTALYWYRQSLGQGLEFLIYFQGNSAPDKSGLPSDRFSAERTGGSVSTLTIQRTQQEDSAVYLCASSGVNRGKTDTQYFGPGTRLTVL.

The chain links TRBV5-4 to TRBJ1-4, with TRBD1 identical over 7 bases. CDR1 SGHNT and CDR2 YYREEE come from the germline V gene (reference sequence). The V and J ends lost 0 bases and 6 bases, in that order; junction bases with no gene match: 8. The CDR3 runs 16 residues. DNA for the CDR3: TGTGCCAGCAGCTTGGCCGGAACTACAGGGGATGAAAAACTGTTTTTT. It translates to CASSLAGTTGDEKLFF.

J is TRBJ2-3 and V is TRBV10-3; 8 bases are shared with TRBD2. CDR1 is ENHRY, CDR2 SYGVKD, per germline. The V and J ends lost 1 base and 6 bases, in that order; junction bases with no gene match: 6. This CDR3 contains 15 residues. The CDR3 DNA follows: TGTGCCATCAGTGAGTGGCCTAGCGGGCACGATACGCAGTATTTT. Protein sequence: CAISEWPSGHDTQYF.

The chain links TRBV15 to TRBJ2-1; D ambiguous. Trimming removed 4 bases from V and 10 bases from J, with 11 bases in between. The CDR3 extends over 12 amino acids. CDR1 and CDR2 from the germline V gene are LNHNV and YYDKDF (reference sequence). The CDR3 reads CATSIPYREQFF. CDR3 DNA: TGTGCCACCAGCATCCCTTACAGAGAGCAGTTCTTC.

The CDR3: CASSDWASLYEQYF. DNA for the CDR3: TGTGCCAGCAGTGATTGGGCTAGCCTCTACGAGCAGTACTTC. The V call is TRBV2, the J call TRBJ2-7; D may be TRBD2 (5 bases). The germline gives CDR1 SNHLY, CDR2 FYNNEI. The ends were cut back, 3 bases at V and 3 bases at J, with 12 bases in the middle. The CDR3 has 14 residues.

The chain employs TRBV10-3 and TRBJ2-5; TRBD1 matches at 7 bases. This CDR3 comprises 16 residues. CDR1 is ENHRY, CDR2 SYGVKD, per germline. Trimming cost V 8 bases and J 1 base; bases outside gene matches: 13. The CDR3 nucleotides read TGTGCCATCTCAAGAACAGGGGCTACTCTCCAAGAGACCCAGTACTTC. Translating it yields CAISRTGATLQETQYF.

The rearrangement links TRBV7-8 to TRBJ2-3, with 9 nucleotides matching TRBD2. The CDR3 has 15 amino acids. CDR1 is SGHVS and CDR2 is FQNEAQ in the germline V gene. V was pared by 6 bases and J by 6 bases, with 10 bases of the junction left unmatched. CDR3 amino acids: CASSPQRREGDTQYF. As DNA, the CDR3 is TGTGCCAGCAGTCCACAAAGGCGGGAGGGCGATACGCAGTATTTT.

This clone was recorded once. V is TRBV30 and J is TRBJ2-7, with 9 nucleotides matching TRBD1. The CDR3 is 13 amino acids. Per the germline V gene, CDR1 is GTSNPN and CDR2 is SVGIG (reference sequence). The J segment lost 6 bases and the V segment lost 3 bases, leaving 6 bases of the junction unmatched. The CDR3 DNA follows: TGTGCCTGGAGGGTAGGACAGGGGCGCGAGCAGTACTTC. Translating it yields CAWRVGQGREQYF.

The CDR3 nucleotides read TGTGCCAGCAGCTTAGTCTCACAGGAAGAGACCCAGTACTTC. This encodes CASSLVSQEETQYF. The J gene is TRBJ2-5, the V gene TRBV7-2; D perhaps matches TRBD1 (5 bases). The V and J ends lost 1 base and 3 bases respectively, with 9 bases between them. The CDR3 is made up of 14 amino acids. Germline CDR1 is SGHTA and CDR2 is FQGNSA.

The chain employs TRBV7-3 and TRBJ2-1, with D unclear. This CDR3 is built from 14 residues. Germline lookup yields CDR1 SGHTA and CDR2 FQGTGA. The ends were cut back, 4 bases at V and 6 bases at J, with 13 bases in the middle. The CDR3 DNA follows: TGTGCCAGCAGCTCCTGGGCGAACGGCAATGAGCAGTTCTTC. It translates to CASSSWANGNEQFF.

This rearrangement joins TRBV18 to TRBJ1-1, with a possible D match to TRBD1 (6 bases). The CDR3 is 14 residues long. Germline values: CDR1 KGHSH, CDR2 LQKENI. V was pared by 3 bases and J by 1 base, with 9 bases between. The CDR3 coding sequence is TGTGCCAGCTCACCTGGGACAACGAACACTGAAGCTTTCTTT. Translating it yields CASSPGTTNTEAFF. The full variable domain, with the rest looked up from reference TRBV18 and TRBJ1-1, is NAGVMQNPRHLVRRRGQEARLRCSPMKGHSHVYWYRQLPEEGLKFMVYLQKENIIDESGMPKERFSAEFPKEGPSILRIQQVVRGDSAAYFCASSPGTTNTEAFFGQGTRLTVV.

The CDR3 spells CASSYIGRGAGELFF. CDR3 DNA: TGTGCCAGCAGTTATATCGGGAGAGGGGCCGGGGAGCTGTTTTTT. This chain connects TRBV6-5 to TRBJ2-2; D is perhaps TRBD2 (6 bases). This CDR3 is 15 amino acids long. Germline values: CDR1 MNHEY, CDR2 SVGAGI. Trimming stripped 3 bases from V and 6 bases from J, with 14 bases between.